This is a list of T cell receptor beta chains from one sample in a study of pediatric ulcerative colitis. The repertoire was sequenced with immunoSEQ multiplex PCR; TCRdb's copy has only in-frame clones and lacks some. The sample lists 45,000 to 75,000 clones, about nine tenths occurring once. Input material: blood. The receptors were gathered from a boy between 10 and 17 years old who was a control in a study of pediatric ulcerative colitis. Both conserved end residues are part of each CDR3. Clone size appears in some rows only: once, few, many, or a class for an expanded clone.

v_call	clone_size	cdr3_length	j_call	cdr3_aa
TRBV27	NA	15	TRBJ2-1	CASSFGASGEDEQFF
TRBV10-1	NA	16	TRBJ2-1	CASSGGTGGPANEQFF
TRBV6-6	NA	15	TRBJ2-1	CASSPTSGGAGEQFF
TRBV11-2	NA	15	TRBJ2-3	CASSLAGTSAYTQYF
TRBV7-2	NA	15	TRBJ2-2	CASNPIAGNTGELFF
TRBV7-9	NA	14	TRBJ2-5	CASSRQGFQETQYF
TRBV28	NA	16	TRBJ1-5	CASSYSRQGPTRPQHF
TRBV29-1	NA	13	TRBJ2-4	CSVEIERWGIQYF
TRBV18	NA	13	TRBJ1-4	CASSRGQDEKLFF
TRBV11-1	NA	15	TRBJ2-2	CASSHTRQGAGELFF
TRBV7-2	NA	12	TRBJ1-2	CASSLGFYGYTF
TRBV7-3	NA	16	TRBJ2-3	CASSLTGGTTTDTQYF
TRBV18	NA	16	TRBJ2-7	CASSPMGTSGSYEQYF
TRBV29-1	NA	15	TRBJ1-1	CSVTQGNPRDTEAFF
TRBV7-9	few	14	TRBJ1-1	CASSHPDHLYEAFF
TRBV2	NA	13	TRBJ1-6	CASRTGGYSPLHF
TRBV7-6	NA	13	TRBJ2-5	CASSRGRQETQYF
TRBV2	NA	13	TRBJ1-4	CASSDTTNEKLFF
TRBV4-1	few	14	TRBJ1-2	CASSPQGVGYGYTF
TRBV7-8	once	17	TRBJ2-1	CASSLRVAGGGHNEQFF
TRBV6-1	NA	13	TRBJ1-1	CASSGAENTEAFF
TRBV5-1	few	15	TRBJ1-5	CASSLDGGNRQPQHF
TRBV27	NA	13	TRBJ2-7	CASTKDRGHEQYF
TRBV6-5	NA	15	TRBJ2-7	CASSYPGRELYEQYF
TRBV2	NA	14	TRBJ1-2	CARSGQGHNYGYTF
TRBV6-1	NA	13	TRBJ1-1	CASSEVRETEAFF
TRBV19	few	15	TRBJ2-1	CASSVVTSGSYEQFF
TRBV27	few	13	TRBJ2-7	CASSTQDDYEQYF
TRBV19	NA	15	TRBJ2-1	CASSIVRGGIDEQFF
TRBV5-1	NA	15	TRBJ2-4	CASSSGLAETSIQYF
TRBV13	NA	13	TRBJ2-7	CASSGGQGTEQYF
TRBV7-2	once	14	TRBJ1-1	CASSFQGDETEAFF
TRBV25-1	once	14	TRBJ2-3	CASSELGQEDTQYF
TRBV7-9	NA	17	TRBJ2-2	CASIPLAGGPRTGELFF
TRBV7-8	NA	17	TRBJ2-1	CASSPLRVLKPYNEQFF
TRBV5-4	few	14	TRBJ2-7	CASSLRLAGDEQYF
TRBV11-3	NA	17	TRBJ2-2	CASSKVGQGANTGELFF
TRBV5-1	NA	14	TRBJ2-2	CASSFGPNTGELFF
TRBV4-1	few	15	TRBJ1-1	CASSQGGTGGTEAFF
TRBV27	NA	19	TRBJ2-3	CASSLADWREGHSTDTQYF
TRBV12-5	NA	14	TRBJ2-7	CASGPGTAGGEQYF
TRBV11-1	NA	14	TRBJ2-7	CASSPPGTFYEQYF
TRBV14	NA	13	TRBJ2-7	CASSPWSSYEQYF
TRBV21-1	NA	16	TRBJ1-1	CASSKEREGVNTEAFF
TRBV6-5	NA	14	TRBJ1-5	CASSLTGYNQPQHF
TRBV11-1	NA	14	TRBJ1-2	CASSLRTGVGGYTF
TRBV7-2	NA	18	TRBJ2-7	CASSLPRNRGPSKYEQYF
TRBV6-1	NA	15	TRBJ2-7	CASTSPGTLSYEQYF
TRBV19	NA	15	TRBJ2-2	CASRVSGSYTGELFF
TRBV5-1	NA	15	TRBJ1-6	CASSLDAGLNSPLHF
TRBV7-2	NA	14	TRBJ1-2	CASSFRVFYYGYTF
TRBV19	NA	13	TRBJ2-7	CASSADRAYEQYF